This T cell receptor (beta chain) was obtained from a study of cytomegalovirus exposure and HLA in healthy donors. Study-wide context: Falling in the Caucasian-associated ancestry cluster were roughly 86% of approximately 400 genotyped donors.

Germline-derived CDR1 and CDR2 are MDHEN and SYDVKM. This CDR3 is 11 amino acids long. V was shortened by 5 bases and J by 7 bases, with 9 bases between the two germline ends. Study-wide results and caveats: Rarity held for most TCR sequences, but there were some public TCRs that occurred in many donors. Being productive about 90% or about 30% of the time was typical of most TCR beta V segments in an earlier analysis.

It was with 60 Vbeta and 13 Jbeta primers that the PCR ran. TCRdb's copy holds only in-frame clones and misses some; the assay was immunoSEQ multiplex PCR. The table includes about 130,000 clones, roughly 74% detected once. The donors were healthy bone marrow donors. With regard to this clone: Its antigen is as yet unknown.

This TCR derives from a man in his forties or fifties in good health and CMV-seronegative. The chain combines TRBV28 with TRBJ2-7; D remains unclear. The sequenced material came from PBMCs. The CDR3 DNA reads as TGTGCCAGCAGTCCCCGGTTTGAGCAGTACTTC. Amino acids: CASSPRFEQYF. Looking up the rest from reference TRBV28 and TRBJ2-7 gives the full variable domain: DVKVTQSSRYLVKRTGEKVFLECVQDMDHENMFWYRQDPGLGLRLIYFSYDVKMKEKGDIPEGYSVSREKKERFSLILESASTNQTSMYLCASSPRFEQYFGPGTRLTVT.